The rows below give T cell receptor beta chains drawn from one sample of a study of blood T cell repertoires in COVID-19. Profiled with immunoSEQ multiplex PCR; TCRdb holds only in-frame clones, not every one. The sample lists about 40,000 clones, 84% occurring once. Sequencing input: peripheral blood. The receptors derive from a middle-aged man with active or convalescent COVID-19. Both conserved end residues are part of each CDR3. The order of the fields is J gene, V gene, CDR3 length, clone size, CDR3 protein. Clone size is shown for a subset of rows, as once, few, many or a class of expanded clone.

j_gene: TRBJ1-1; v_gene: TRBV4-1; len: 14; abundance: few; CDR3aa: CASRGVTVNTEAFF
j_gene: TRBJ1-6; v_gene: TRBV7-8; len: 16; abundance: .; CDR3aa: CASTLTGVGDNSPLHF
j_gene: TRBJ2-3; v_gene: TRBV20-1; len: 11; abundance: .; CDR3aa: CSAQFGDTQYF
j_gene: TRBJ2-7; v_gene: TRBV6-2/TRBV6-3; len: 16; abundance: .; CDR3aa: CASSYSNWRGLYEQYF
j_gene: TRBJ1-1; v_gene: TRBV12-3/TRBV12-4; len: 12; abundance: once; CDR3aa: CASSRSSTEAFF
j_gene: TRBJ1-1; v_gene: TRBV6-5; len: 14; abundance: .; CDR3aa: CASSYTDQRSEAFF
j_gene: TRBJ1-2; v_gene: TRBV6-5; len: 12; abundance: .; CDR3aa: CASRQGAYGYTF
j_gene: TRBJ2-7; v_gene: TRBV6-6; len: 14; abundance: .; CDR3aa: CATDASGGFYEQYF
j_gene: TRBJ2-3; v_gene: TRBV2; len: 12; abundance: .; CDR3aa: CASSDGVAGGYF
j_gene: TRBJ1-1; v_gene: TRBV28; len: 13; abundance: .; CDR3aa: CATFTGAYTEAFF
j_gene: TRBJ1-2; v_gene: TRBV12-3/TRBV12-4; len: 13; abundance: once; CDR3aa: CASSLMGSGGYTF
j_gene: TRBJ1-1; v_gene: TRBV3-1/TRBV3-2; len: 14; abundance: few; CDR3aa: CASSEQGLLLQTFF
j_gene: TRBJ1-4; v_gene: TRBV7-2; len: 15; abundance: once; CDR3aa: CASSLTGATNEKLFF
j_gene: TRBJ1-4; v_gene: TRBV4-2; len: 16; abundance: .; CDR3aa: CASSQERQAFGEKLFF
j_gene: TRBJ2-3; v_gene: TRBV10-3; len: 15; abundance: once; CDR3aa: CAISGTSGGEGTQYF
j_gene: TRBJ2-5; v_gene: TRBV7-3; len: 13; abundance: .; CDR3aa: CASSMTGRETQYF
j_gene: TRBJ1-6; v_gene: TRBV5-1; len: 15; abundance: .; CDR3aa: CASSLDQGGNSPLHF
j_gene: TRBJ2-4; v_gene: TRBV18; len: 18; abundance: .; CDR3aa: CASSPLSAGTGVKNIQYF
j_gene: TRBJ1-6; v_gene: TRBV6-6; len: 16; abundance: .; CDR3aa: CASSPPVGQGGSPLHF
j_gene: TRBJ1-1; v_gene: TRBV10-3; len: 16; abundance: .; CDR3aa: CAISEPGQGLGTEAFF
j_gene: TRBJ1-1; v_gene: TRBV7-6; len: 16; abundance: .; CDR3aa: CASSHGSSPRSTEAFF
j_gene: TRBJ2-3; v_gene: TRBV11-3; len: 13; abundance: .; CDR3aa: CASSLGLEDTQYF
j_gene: TRBJ2-1; v_gene: TRBV7-8; len: 18; abundance: .; CDR3aa: CASSSPWLAGIAYNEQFF
j_gene: TRBJ1-1; v_gene: TRBV6-6; len: 13; abundance: .; CDR3aa: CASRPDRDGEAFF
j_gene: TRBJ1-6; v_gene: TRBV9; len: 15; abundance: once; CDR3aa: CASSSRTGTNSPLHF
j_gene: TRBJ2-1; v_gene: TRBV6-5; len: 13; abundance: few; CDR3aa: CASRERKNNEQFF
j_gene: TRBJ1-5; v_gene: TRBV2; len: 14; abundance: .; CDR3aa: CASAGTASNQPQHF
j_gene: TRBJ2-7; v_gene: TRBV9; len: 15; abundance: .; CDR3aa: CASSVGLAGDHEQYF
j_gene: TRBJ2-3; v_gene: TRBV9; len: 16; abundance: .; CDR3aa: CASSVLSTSGGVGQYF
j_gene: TRBJ1-1; v_gene: TRBV19; len: 15; abundance: few; CDR3aa: CASSRGGLANTEAFF
j_gene: TRBJ2-5; v_gene: TRBV4-1; len: 16; abundance: .; CDR3aa: CASSPQGTGDQETQYF
j_gene: TRBJ1-5; v_gene: TRBV7-9; len: 17; abundance: once; CDR3aa: CASSSLTELYSNQPQHF
j_gene: TRBJ2-2; v_gene: TRBV28; len: 16; abundance: .; CDR3aa: CASSLLAGGLTGELFF
j_gene: TRBJ2-2; v_gene: TRBV18; len: 17; abundance: .; CDR3aa: CASSPIPLTVNTGELFF
j_gene: TRBJ2-7; v_gene: TRBV25-1; len: 11; abundance: .; CDR3aa: CASRIDRDHIF
j_gene: TRBJ2-7; v_gene: TRBV5-1; len: 11; abundance: .; CDR3aa: CASSSEYEQYF
j_gene: TRBJ1-2; v_gene: TRBV12-3/TRBV12-4; len: 12; abundance: .; CDR3aa: CASSPDRYGYTF
j_gene: TRBJ2-3; v_gene: TRBV10-3; len: 18; abundance: .; CDR3aa: CAIRVLTSGGLFTDTQYF
j_gene: TRBJ2-2; v_gene: TRBV5-4; len: 15; abundance: once; CDR3aa: CASSLAGANTGELFF
j_gene: TRBJ2-7; v_gene: TRBV7-2; len: 15; abundance: .; CDR3aa: CASSPWTSGDYEQYF
j_gene: TRBJ2-1; v_gene: TRBV6-1; len: 16; abundance: .; CDR3aa: CASSVETGYSYNEQFF
j_gene: TRBJ1-1; v_gene: TRBV5-5; len: 14; abundance: .; CDR3aa: CASSLEGVNTEAFF
j_gene: TRBJ1-5; v_gene: TRBV21-1; len: 17; abundance: .; CDR3aa: CASSKGQGEGGNQPQHF
j_gene: TRBJ2-1; v_gene: TRBV24-1; len: 11; abundance: .; CDR3aa: CATSHSGEQFF
j_gene: TRBJ1-1; v_gene: TRBV4-1; len: 13; abundance: once; CDR3aa: CASSQEDYTEAFF
j_gene: TRBJ1-3; v_gene: TRBV19; len: 14; abundance: .; CDR3aa: CASRGQGHGNTIYF
j_gene: TRBJ1-6; v_gene: TRBV5-5; len: 16; abundance: .; CDR3aa: CASSLTPGTANSPLHF